A selection of T cell receptor beta chains follows, all from one sample in a study of T-cell reconstitution after alpha-beta-depleted transplantation in children. TCRdb ran MiXCR on the PCR reads and lists one entry per CDR3 protein. The profile shows about 230,000 distinct CDR3 sequences, around 9.6% of them singletons. The sample here was PBMCs from the stem cell graft donor, taken from the stem cell graft. The source is a human donor who donated a stem cell graft to a child with acute lymphoblastic leukemia. Both conserved end residues are part of each CDR3. D genes are given only for firm matches. Where a row states a size, it is once, few, many or the class of an expanded clone; other rows omit it.

V gene,clone size,D gene,J gene,CDR3 DNA,CDR3 protein
TRBV6-5,many,NA,TRBJ1-3,TGTGCCAGCAGTTATTACTCGGACAATTCTGGAAACACCATATATTTT,CASSYYSDNSGNTIYF
TRBV18,few,NA,TRBJ1-5,TGTGCCAGCTCAGCGACGGATCCTAGCAATCAGCCCCAGCATTTT,CASSATDPSNQPQHF
TRBV15,NA,TRBD1,TRBJ2-1,TGTGCCACCAGCAGAGAAGGTAGGGACAGGGAGCAGTTCTTC,CATSREGRDREQFF
TRBV27,many,TRBD1,TRBJ2-7,TGTGCCAGCAGGGACAGGTCCTACGAGCAGTACTTC,CASRDRSYEQYF
TRBV5-1,NA,TRBD1,TRBJ1-1,TGCGCCAGCAGCCAGGGACAGGGGGGCACTGAAGCTTTCTTT,CASSQGQGGTEAFF
TRBV20-1,NA,NA,TRBJ1-6,TGCTGTGCTCGGGGACGGGGGACGTCCTATAATTCACCCCTCCACTTT,CCARGRGTSYNSPLHF
TRBV6-2/TRBV6-3,few,TRBD1,TRBJ2-7,TGTGCCAGCAGTCTAGGGACAGTGAGACCCTACGAGCAGTACTTC,CASSLGTVRPYEQYF
TRBV5-1,many,TRBD1,TRBJ2-3,TGCGCCAGCAGCTTGGCTCGGACAGGGGGCGCAGATACGCAGTATTTT,CASSLARTGGADTQYF
TRBV5-6,few,TRBD2,TRBJ2-3,TGTGCCAGCAGGCGTAGCGGGTCGGGTCGCGGCACAGATACGCAGTATTTT,CASRRSGSGRGTDTQYF
TRBV10-3,NA,TRBD2,TRBJ2-2,TGTGCCACCGCTCCCATGGGAGGGAGTAAACCCGGGGAGCTGTTTTTT,CATAPMGGSKPGELFF
TRBV29-1,many,NA,TRBJ1-2,TGCAGCGCGATCTCCGGGGCCTATGGCTACACCTTC,CSAISGAYGYTF
TRBV20-1,few,TRBD1,TRBJ1-5,TGCAGTGCTAATCCGGGACAGAATCAGCCCCAGCATTTT,CSANPGQNQPQHF
TRBV29-1,NA,NA,TRBJ2-3,TGCAGCGTTGATTCCCCCCCCACAGATACGCAGTATTTT,CSVDSPPTDTQYF
TRBV7-2,NA,NA,TRBJ1-3,TGTGCCAGCAACATGGGGCTGTCGGACACCATATATTTT,CASNMGLSDTIYF
TRBV7-9,few,TRBD2,TRBJ2-1,TGTGCCAGCAGCTTAGGGGTTGGCGGGGGGGCCGAAGATGAGCAGTTCTTC,CASSLGVGGGAEDEQFF
TRBV6-1,few,TRBD1,TRBJ2-3,TGTGCCAGCAGTACCTGGACAGGGACAGATACGCAGTATTTT,CASSTWTGTDTQYF
TRBV4-1,many,NA,TRBJ1-1,TGCGCCAGCAGCCAAGATTGGGAGGGGGGGCACACTGAAGCTTTCTTT,CASSQDWEGGHTEAFF
TRBV10-2,many,NA,TRBJ2-2,TGCGCCAGCAGGTTTGGGGGCGAGAACACCGGGGAGCTGTTTTTT,CASRFGGENTGELFF
TRBV20-1,many,NA,TRBJ1-1,TGCAGTGCTAGAGAGGGGGGCGTGGGCACTGAAGCTTTCTTT,CSAREGGVGTEAFF
TRBV14,many,NA,TRBJ1-4,TGTGCCAGCAGCCAAGTAGTCGGAAATGAAAAACTGTTTTTT,CASSQVVGNEKLFF
TRBV3-1,few,TRBD1,TRBJ1-1,TGTGCCAGCAGCCAGAGGACAGGGGGCCTCACTGAAGCTTTCTTT,CASSQRTGGLTEAFF
TRBV29-1,many,NA,TRBJ1-3,TGCAGCGTTTACAGCTCTGGAAACACCATATATTTT,CSVYSSGNTIYF
TRBV4-3,few,TRBD1,TRBJ2-3,TGCGCCAGCAGCCAAGGCGTCAGACAGGGGGATACGCAGTATTTT,CASSQGVRQGDTQYF
TRBV7-2,many,TRBD1,TRBJ2-1,TGTGCCAGCAACCCCGGGACAGGTTTGAACAATGAGCAGTTCTTC,CASNPGTGLNNEQFF
TRBV20-1,many,TRBD2,TRBJ2-7,TGCAGTGCCCGAACGGGGGGGGCCTACGAGCAGTACTTC,CSARTGGAYEQYF
TRBV7-2,few,TRBD1,TRBJ2-1,TGTGCCAGCAGCTTACAAGGGGGCGATGAGCAGTTCTTC,CASSLQGGDEQFF
TRBV7-6,NA,TRBD1,TRBJ1-1,TGTGCCAGCACCTATCTACACGGGACAGAAGGTGACACTGAAGCTTTCTTT,CASTYLHGTEGDTEAFF
TRBV10-2,few,NA,TRBJ2-5,TGCGCCAGCGCTCCAGGTCGGGAGACCCAGTACTTC,CASAPGRETQYF
TRBV7-8,few,NA,TRBJ2-3,TGTGCCAGCAGCTTAGCAAGGAGGGTGGTAGCGGCAGATACGCAGTATTTT,CASSLARRVVAADTQYF
TRBV27,few,NA,TRBJ1-6,TGTGCCAGCAGGGGGCCAGATACCTATAATTCACCCCTCCACTTT,CASRGPDTYNSPLHF
TRBV11-2,many,NA,TRBJ1-1,TGTGCCAGCAGCTTAGGGGACACAACTGAAGTTTTCTTT,CASSLGDTTEVFF
TRBV30,few,TRBD2,TRBJ2-3,TGTGCCTGGAGACCGACTAGCGGAAACACAGATACGCAGTATTTT,CAWRPTSGNTDTQYF
TRBV6-2/TRBV6-3,many,TRBD1,TRBJ1-1,TGTGCCAGCATACCAGGGGGGCTTCGCGACAACACTGAAGCTTTCTTT,CASIPGGLRDNTEAFF
TRBV7-9,few,NA,TRBJ1-4,TGTGCCAGCAGCTTGAAGGGCAGCGCTGAAAAACTGTTTTTT,CASSLKGSAEKLFF
TRBV20-1,many,TRBD1,TRBJ2-7,TGCAGTGCTAGGACAGGGACGCAGCAGTACTTC,CSARTGTQQYF
TRBV7-2,NA,TRBD1,TRBJ1-1,TGTGCCAGCAGCTTTCTTACAGGGGGCGAAGCTGAAGCTTTCTTT,CASSFLTGGEAEAFF
TRBV7-2,few,NA,TRBJ2-2,TGTGCCAGCAGCGGACAGTCCACCGGGGAGCTGTTTTTT,CASSGQSTGELFF
TRBV5-1,NA,TRBD1,TRBJ2-1,TGCGCCAGCAGACAAGGAATGGCGGGACAGGGCCCCTACAATGAGCAGTTCTTC,CASRQGMAGQGPYNEQFF
TRBV5-1,few,NA,TRBJ2-3,TGCGCCAGCAGCTTTCTGGGGGAGGCAGATACGCAGTATTTT,CASSFLGEADTQYF
TRBV29-1,NA,TRBD1,TRBJ2-7,TGCAGCGTCGGGACAGGGCCCTACGAGCAGTACTTC,CSVGTGPYEQYF
TRBV10-2,NA,NA,TRBJ1-6,TGCGCCACCCGGGACTCCTATAATTCACCCCTCCACTTT,CATRDSYNSPLHF
TRBV3-1,few,TRBD1,TRBJ1-1,TGTGCCAGCAGCATACCGGGACAGGGGTTCACTGAAGCTTTCTTT,CASSIPGQGFTEAFF
TRBV5-1,many,TRBD1,TRBJ1-1,TGCGCCAGCAGAGGACAGGTGAACACTGAAGCTTTCTTT,CASRGQVNTEAFF
TRBV29-1,many,NA,TRBJ2-1,TGCAGCGTCCCCGACCCGATCTCCTACAATGAGCAGTTCTTC,CSVPDPISYNEQFF
TRBV5-1,NA,TRBD2,TRBJ2-1,TGCGCCAGCAGCAGCGGGGGGGTTGAGCGGTTCTTC,CASSSGGVERFF
TRBV15,many,NA,TRBJ2-7,TGTGCCACCAGCAGAGAAGCTCTAGGGGGTTACGAGCAGTACTTC,CATSREALGGYEQYF
TRBV25-1,NA,NA,TRBJ1-3,TGTGCCAGCAGTGAATATAAAGGGGTCGACACCATATATTTT,CASSEYKGVDTIYF
TRBV5-1,many,TRBD2,TRBJ2-3,TGCGCCAGCAGCTTACTAGCGCAACGCACAGATACGCAGTATTTT,CASSLLAQRTDTQYF
TRBV7-4,many,NA,TRBJ1-5,TGTGCCAGCAGCTTTCTAACCCCGACAGGTGGCTGGTATCATCAGCCCCAGCATTTT,CASSFLTPTGGWYHQPQHF
TRBV12-3/TRBV12-4,few,NA,TRBJ2-1,TGTGCCAGCAGCCATCCCCGGTGGGGTAAGCACGAGCAGTTCTTC,CASSHPRWGKHEQFF
TRBV24-1,NA,TRBD1,TRBJ1-5,TGTGCCACCAGTGATTTTGGGACAGGGAGCAATCAGCCCCAGCATTTT,CATSDFGTGSNQPQHF
TRBV5-1,few,NA,TRBJ2-5,TGCGCCAGCAGCTTGGGACAGATCCAGTACTTC,CASSLGQIQYF
TRBV7-9,NA,NA,TRBJ1-1,TGTGCCAGCAGCTCCTCCAGATGGAGCTTAAACACTGAAGCTTTCTTT,CASSSSRWSLNTEAFF
TRBV7-8,few,TRBD1,TRBJ2-1,TGTGCCAGCAGCCAGCGACAGGGCCCCTACAATGAGCAGTTCTTC,CASSQRQGPYNEQFF